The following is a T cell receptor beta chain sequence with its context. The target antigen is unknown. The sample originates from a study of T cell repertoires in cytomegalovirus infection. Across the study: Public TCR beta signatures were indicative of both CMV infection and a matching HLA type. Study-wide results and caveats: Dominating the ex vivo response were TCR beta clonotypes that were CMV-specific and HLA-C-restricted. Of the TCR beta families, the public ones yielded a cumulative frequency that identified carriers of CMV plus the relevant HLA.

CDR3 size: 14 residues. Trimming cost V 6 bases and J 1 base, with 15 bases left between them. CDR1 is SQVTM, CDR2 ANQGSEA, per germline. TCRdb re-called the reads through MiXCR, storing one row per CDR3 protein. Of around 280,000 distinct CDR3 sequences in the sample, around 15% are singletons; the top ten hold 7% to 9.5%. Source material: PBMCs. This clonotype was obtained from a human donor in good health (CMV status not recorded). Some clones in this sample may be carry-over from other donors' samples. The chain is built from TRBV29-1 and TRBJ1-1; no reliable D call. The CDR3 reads CSVDNGLPNTEAFF. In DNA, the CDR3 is TGCAGCGTGGATAACGGCCTACCGAACACTGAAGCTTTCTTT. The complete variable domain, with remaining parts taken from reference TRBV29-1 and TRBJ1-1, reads SAVISQKPSRDICQRGTSLTIQCQVDSQVTMMFWYRQQPGQSLTLIATANQGSEATYESGFVIDKFPISRPNLTFSTLTVSNMSPEDSSIYLCSVDNGLPNTEAFFGQGTRLTVV.